The next 10 T cell receptor beta chains were all read from a single sample in a study of blood T cell repertoires in COVID-19. TCRdb keeps only in-frame clones here, not all; method: immunoSEQ multiplex PCR. In the table there are around 200,000 clones, approximately 90% of which are singletons. The specimen sequenced was peripheral blood. The source of these receptors is a woman of 80 years or more in a cohort sampled during active or convalescent COVID-19.

The gene calls are TRBV19 and TRBJ2-5; 10 bases are a match to TRBD2. Germline loops: CDR1 LNHDA, CDR2 SQIVND (reference sequence). The ends lost 5 bases at V and 4 bases at J; junction bases unmatched: 4. The CDR3 covers 14 residues. The CDR3 DNA is TGTGCCAGTAGTGGGGAGCGGGAGGGAGAGACCCAGTACTTC. Protein sequence: CASSGEREGETQYF.

The rearrangement links TRBV30 to TRBJ1-1; D is ambiguous. V was clipped by 0 bases and J by 5 bases, with 13 bases between them. CDR3 length equals 14 residues. Germline V CDR1 and CDR2: GTSNPN, SVGIG (reference sequence). This CDR3 is CAWSVSILVTEAFF. DNA of the CDR3: TGTGCCTGGAGTGTAAGCATACTTGTTACTGAAGCTTTCTTT.

The genes are TRBV5-6 and TRBJ1-1; 7 positions match TRBD1. Unmatched junction bases numbered 4, after V lost 2 bases and J lost 3 bases. From germline, CDR1 is SGHDT and CDR2 YYEEEE. This CDR3 is built from 14 residues. The CDR3 DNA reads as TGTGCCAGCAGCTTAAGGGGGCTGGACACTGAAGCTTTCTTT. Translation gives CASSLRGLDTEAFF.

The V gene is TRBV18, the J gene TRBJ2-2; D is perhaps TRBD2 (6 bases). From germline, CDR1 is KGHSH and CDR2 LQKENI. This CDR3 has 16 residues. Trimming cost V 3 bases and J 1 base, with 12 bases left between them. For the CDR3, the DNA is TGTGCCAGCTCACCGGTCGGGAGCGGGAACACCGGGGAGCTGTTTTTT. Translation gives CASSPVGSGNTGELFF.

This sequence joins TRBV5-6 and TRBJ1-1, with 11 bases fitting TRBD1. Germline values: CDR1 SGHDT, CDR2 YYEEEE. There are 17 residues in the CDR3. Trimming removed 2 bases from V and 0 bases from J; junction bases left unmatched: 6. CDR3 sequence (DNA): TGTGCCAGCAGCTTTGCGGGGACAGGGGGACTGAACACTGAAGCTTTCTTT. This translates into CASSFAGTGGLNTEAFF.

This clone was counted a single time. V is TRBV10-3 and J is TRBJ2-3; D may be TRBD2 (6 bases). V gave up 6 bases and J gave up 3 bases, with 19 bases separating them. Germline V gene data show CDR1 as ENHRY and CDR2 as SYGVKD. The CDR3 is made up of 16 amino acids. The CDR3 DNA is TGTGCCATCAGGGGAAGTGGCGGGATGGGAACAGATACGCAGTATTTT. Its protein product is CAIRGSGGMGTDTQYF.

The chain combines TRBV24-1 with TRBJ1-3, with TRBD1 matching over 7 bases. Unmatched junction bases numbered 7, after V lost 2 bases and J lost 4 bases. The CDR3 runs to 16 residues. Looked up from germline, CDR1 is KGHDR and CDR2 is SFDVKD. Written as DNA, the CDR3 is TGTGCCACCAGTGATTCGACAGGGAATTTAGGAAACACCATATATTTT. Translation gives CATSDSTGNLGNTIYF.

The chain combines TRBV11-2 with TRBJ1-3; D remains unclear. The CDR3 covers 14 residues. Germline-derived CDR1 and CDR2 are SGHAT and FQNNGV. V dropped 1 base and J dropped 3 bases, with 7 bases sitting between them. The CDR3 region is CASSLGVVGNTIYF. DNA of the CDR3: TGTGCCAGCAGCTTAGGCGTTGTTGGAAACACCATATATTTT.

The chain carries TRBV19 and TRBJ2-7; 8 nucleotides align to TRBD1. Germline assignment: CDR1 LNHDA and CDR2 SQIVND (reference sequence). This CDR3 has 13 residues. V lost 4 bases and J lost 5; bases outside the gene matches: 4. CDR3 amino acids: CASSKNRGDEQYF. The CDR3 bases are TGTGCCAGTAGTAAGAACAGGGGGGACGAGCAGTACTTC. The complete variable domain, with remaining parts taken from reference TRBV19 and TRBJ2-7, reads DGGITQSPKYLFRKEGQNVTLSCEQNLNHDAMYWYRQDPGQGLRLIYYSQIVNDFQKGDIAEGYSVSREKKESFPLTVTSAQKNPTAFYLCASSKNRGDEQYFGPGTRLTVT.

The table lists this clone with a few counts. The J gene is TRBJ1-2, the V gene TRBV7-9; no clear D. Germline V gene lookup returns CDR1 SEHNR and CDR2 FQNEAQ (reference sequence). V was clipped by 1 base and J by 0 bases, with 6 bases between them. This CDR3 region has 14 residues. CDR3 region: CASSLDGANYGYTF. The CDR3 nucleotides read TGTGCCAGCAGCTTAGACGGAGCTAACTATGGCTACACCTTC.